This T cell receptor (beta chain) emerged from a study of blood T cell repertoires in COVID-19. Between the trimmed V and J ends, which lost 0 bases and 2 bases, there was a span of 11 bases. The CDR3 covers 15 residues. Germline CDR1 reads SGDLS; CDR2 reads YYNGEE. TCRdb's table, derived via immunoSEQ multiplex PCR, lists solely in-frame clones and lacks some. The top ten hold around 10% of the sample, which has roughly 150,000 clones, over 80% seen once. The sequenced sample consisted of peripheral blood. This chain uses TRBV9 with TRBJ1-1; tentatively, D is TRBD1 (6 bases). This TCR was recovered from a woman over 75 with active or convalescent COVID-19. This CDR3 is CASSVGTVFNTEAFF. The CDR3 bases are TGTGCCAGCAGCGTAGGGACAGTTTTCAACACTGAAGCTTTCTTT.